The 11 T cell receptor beta chains presented below share a single source sample, sequenced in a study of cytomegalovirus exposure and HLA in healthy donors. With 60 Vbeta and 13 Jbeta primers, the PCR was carried out. Libraries were prepared by immunoSEQ multiplex PCR; TCRdb keeps only in-frame clonotypes and omits some of them. The sample has 150,000 or so clones, approximately 80% seen once. Sequenced input: PBMCs. The receptors were sampled from a woman in her thirties or forties in good health and CMV-seronegative.

A few counts support this clone. The genes are TRBV14 and TRBJ1-1; the D gene is possibly TRBD1 (6 bases). Trimming pared 3 bases from V and 1 base from J, leaving 9 bases between. The CDR3 covers 14 residues. CDR1 and CDR2 from the germline V gene are SGHDN and FVKESK. The CDR3 here is CASSQGAGNTEAFF. For the CDR3, the DNA is TGTGCCAGCAGCCAGGGGGCTGGGAACACTGAAGCTTTCTTT.

The CDR3 region has the DNA TGTGCCAGCAGCTTATCGGGTTGGGAGCAGTTCTTC. This codes for CASSLSGWEQFF. This sequence joins TRBV7-9 and TRBJ2-1, with unresolved D. Germline-derived CDR1 and CDR2 are SEHNR and FQNEAQ (reference sequence). The V end was cut by 2 bases, the J end by 10 bases, with 9 bases between. The CDR3 runs 12 residues. Full variable domain (remainder filled in from reference TRBV7-9 and TRBJ2-1): DTGVSQNPRHKITKRGQNVTFRCDPISEHNRLYWYRQTLGQGPEFLTYFQNEAQLEKSRLLSDRFSAERPKGSFSTLEIQRTEQGDSAMYLCASSLSGWEQFFGPGTRLTVL.

V usage is TRBV2 and J usage is TRBJ2-2; tentative D call: TRBD2 (5 bases). This CDR3 comprises 13 residues. Germline CDR1 and CDR2: SNHLY and FYNNEI. V was clipped by 5 bases and J by 4 bases, with 8 bases between them. The CDR3 sequence: CASSKSGTGELFF. The CDR3 DNA follows: TGTGCCAGCAGTAAGAGCGGCACCGGGGAGCTGTTTTTT.

To note about this clone: The same CDR3 arises from other DNA sequences in this sample as well. This sequence joins TRBV7-9 and TRBJ2-7; a weak D match, TRBD1 (5 bases). The V and J ends lost 5 bases and 2 bases respectively, with 7 bases between them. The CDR3 totals 12 residues. Germline loops: CDR1 SEHNR, CDR2 FQNEAQ (reference sequence). The CDR3 is CASSPGTYEQYF. Here the CDR3 DNA reads TGTGCCAGCAGCCCAGGGACCTACGAGCAGTACTTC.

This chain links TRBV7-2 with TRBJ1-2; the match to TRBD1 covers 7 bases. Germline V gives CDR1 SGHTA, CDR2 FQGNSA. CDR3 size: 14 residues. V shed 4 bases, J shed 6 bases, and the junction held 8 bases outside the gene matches. CDR3 coding DNA: TGTGCCAGCAGCTCCGGACAGGTGTGGGATGGCTACACCTTC. As protein: CASSSGQVWDGYTF.

The chain joins TRBV11-3 to TRBJ2-5; a weak D match, TRBD1 (6 bases). The length of the CDR3 is 13 residues. Germline CDR1 and CDR2: SGHNT and YENEEA. V lost 6 bases and J lost 5, with 13 bases in between. DNA for the CDR3: TGTGCCAGCAGAGAAGGGGGTGGCGAGACCCAGTACTTC. Translating gives CASREGGGETQYF.

This chain links TRBV11-2 with TRBJ2-1, with D perhaps TRBD2 (6 bases). This CDR3 contains 16 residues. V was trimmed by 5 bases and J by 5 bases, leaving 19 bases between them. CDR1 and CDR2 (germline): SGHAT, FQNNGV. This CDR3 reads CASSDRPGVINNEQFF. CDR3 sequence (DNA): TGTGCCAGCAGCGATCGGCCGGGGGTTATAAACAATGAGCAGTTCTTC.

The chain couples TRBV11-3 to TRBJ2-7; 7 bases align to TRBD1. Germline-derived CDR1 and CDR2 are SGHNT and YENEEA. V lost 5 bases and J lost 3; bases outside the gene matches: 10. This CDR3 contains 15 residues. The CDR3 is CASSPGTVGYYEQYF. The CDR3 bases are TGTGCCAGCAGCCCTGGGACAGTTGGATACTACGAGCAGTACTTC.

This clone was seen a few times. J is TRBJ2-3 and V is TRBV6-1; 9 bases line up with TRBD1. This CDR3 comprises 15 residues. Trimming removed 8 bases from V and 4 bases from J; junction bases left unmatched: 10. Germline assignment: CDR1 MNHNS and CDR2 SASEGT. CDR3 residues: CASVRGQGGADTQYF. DNA for the CDR3: TGTGCCAGCGTCCGGGGACAGGGAGGGGCAGATACGCAGTATTTT.

The gene calls are TRBV2 and TRBJ2-2; D may be TRBD2 (6 bases). The CDR3 contains 15 residues. V was clipped by 5 bases and J by 2 bases, with 12 bases between them. In germline, CDR1 is SNHLY, CDR2 FYNNEI. For the CDR3, the DNA is TGTGCCAGCAGTTCCTTTAGCGGCAACACCGGGGAGCTGTTTTTT. The encoded protein is CASSSFSGNTGELFF. The complete variable domain, with remaining parts taken from reference TRBV2 and TRBJ2-2, reads EPEVTQTPSHQVTQMGQEVILRCVPISNHLYFYWYRQILGQKVEFLVSFYNNEISEKSEIFDDQFSVERPDGSNFTLKIRSTKLEDSAMYFCASSSFSGNTGELFFGEGSRLTVL.

The gene calls are TRBV19 and TRBJ2-5; 7 bases map to TRBD1. CDR1 is LNHDA, CDR2 SQIVND, per germline (reference sequence). V shed 5 bases and J 9 bases; nucleotides not matched to a gene: 12. The CDR3 is 14 amino acids. The CDR3 region is CASSGSWQGESQYF. CDR3 bases: TGTGCCAGTAGTGGCAGTTGGCAGGGGGAGTCCCAGTACTTC.